This T cell receptor (beta chain) appears in the sequencing data of a study of CDR3 diversity in severe acne. The CDR3 consists of 17 residues. V was pared by 5 bases and J by 2 bases, with 18 bases between. Germline-derived CDR1 and CDR2 are KGHDR and SFDVKD. This clonotype occurred a few times. In TCRdb, the PCR reads were re-called with MiXCR into one record per CDR3 protein. The data contain 89,000 or so distinct CDR3 sequences, 45% to 55% of them singletons. The TCR originated in a male donor in good health, serving as a control. Sequencing input: blood. The J gene is TRBJ1-5, the V gene TRBV24-1; D is perhaps TRBD1 (5 bases). CDR3 sequence: CATSAIAGTPGNQPQHF. The DNA of the CDR3 is TGTGCCACCAGTGCTATCGCCGGGACCCCTGGCAATCAGCCCCAGCATTTT.